Here is one T cell receptor beta chain with its context. The CDR3 is 14 residues long. V shed 2 bases and J shed 2 bases, with 8 bases lying between them. The germline V gene encodes CDR1 MGHRA and CDR2 YSYEKL. This entry is derived from a study of T-cell memory formation after mild COVID-19. TCRdb redid the calling of the 5' RACE reads with MiXCR, one entry per CDR3 protein. The data hold 450,000 or so distinct CDR3 sequences, with roughly 23% observed a single time. This TCR was sampled from an adult woman who had mild COVID-19 (a few samples of this study predate the infection). Cell type and time point are not known. Material for sequencing was PBMCs or a T cell subset sorted from them (not recorded which). The V gene is TRBV4-1, the J gene TRBJ2-3; D gene ambiguous. CDR3 coding DNA: TGCGCCAGCAGCCAAATATTTTACACAGATACGCAGTATTTT. Amino acid sequence: CASSQIFYTDTQYF.